Listed here are 14 T cell receptor beta chains from one sample, sequenced in a study of blood T cell dynamics during melanoma immunotherapy. Data came from immunoSEQ multiplex PCR; TCRdb stores just in-frame clones and leaves some out. In the table there are roughly 10,000 clones, approximately 84% of which are singletons. This sample's time point: pre-treatment baseline. Sequencing used blood, obtained from a patient treated with checkpoint blockade. The receptors stem from a human donor with melanoma.

This clone has more than one count but fewer than ten. The chain is built from TRBV11-1 and TRBJ1-4; TRBD1 matches 10 bases. The germline CDR1 and CDR2 sequences are SGHAT and FQDESV (reference sequence). The CDR3 runs to 14 residues. V lost 5 bases to trimming and J lost 8 bases; unmatched junction nucleotides: 5. Written as DNA, the CDR3 is TGTGCCAGCAGCGTCGGGACAGGGGACGAAAAACTGTTTTTT. Amino acid sequence: CASSVGTGDEKLFF.

The rearrangement joins TRBV19 to TRBJ2-3; D possibly matches TRBD1 or TRBD2 (5 bases each). Germline V gives CDR1 LNHDA, CDR2 SQIVND (reference sequence). V lost 6 bases and J lost 11, with 12 bases in between. The CDR3 is made up of 11 amino acids. The CDR3 bases are TGTGCCAGTAGCGGGGAGAGGGGGCAGTATTTT. This encodes CASSGERGQYF.

The chain combines TRBV6-4 with TRBJ2-3, with D perhaps being TRBD1 or TRBD2 (6 bases each). V lost 4 bases and J lost 2, with 10 bases in between. This CDR3 has 14 residues. CDR1 and CDR2 (germline): MRHNA, SNTAGT. CDR3 amino acids: CASSVGGPTDTQYF. In DNA, the CDR3 is TGTGCCAGCAGTGTTGGGGGGCCCACAGATACGCAGTATTTT.

The V call is TRBV28, the J call TRBJ2-5; D unresolved. Trimming removed 4 bases from V and 2 bases from J, with 8 bases in between. Germline lookup yields CDR1 MDHEN and CDR2 SYDVKM. The CDR3 sequence is 13 residues long. CDR3 protein: CASSSDVQETQYF. The DNA for the CDR3 is TGTGCCAGCAGTTCGGACGTTCAAGAGACCCAGTACTTC.

The genes are TRBV13 and TRBJ2-7; tentatively, D is TRBD1 or TRBD2 (5 bases each). The germline V gene encodes CDR1 PRHDT and CDR2 FYEKMQ (reference sequence). V was cut by 4 bases and J by 2 bases, with 9 bases left in between. This CDR3 spans 13 amino acids. The DNA for the CDR3 is TGTGCCAGCAGCTCTCAGGGAGCCTACGAGCAGTACTTC. Amino acid sequence: CASSSQGAYEQYF.

The chain combines TRBV11-2 with TRBJ1-2; 12 bases line up with TRBD1. Per the germline V gene, CDR1 is SGHAT and CDR2 is FQNNGV. The CDR3 runs to 16 residues. The V and J ends lost 5 bases and 4 bases, in that order; junction bases with no gene match: 8. CDR3 protein: CASSPSGTGGFYGYTF. The CDR3 DNA is TGTGCCAGCAGCCCCAGCGGGACAGGGGGCTTCTATGGCTACACCTTC.

The chain joins TRBV6-6 to TRBJ1-3; the D gene is possibly TRBD1 (5 bases). The CDR3 is made up of 15 amino acids. Trimming left V 4 bases short and J 4 bases short, with 14 bases between. Germline CDR1 reads MNHNY; CDR2 reads SVGAGI (reference sequence). CDR3 sequence: CASSSDISFGNTIYF. Written as DNA, the CDR3 is TGTGCCAGCAGTTCGGACATTTCCTTCGGAAACACCATATATTTT.

The J gene is TRBJ1-2, the V gene TRBV28; perhaps TRBD1 as D (5 bases). The CDR3 is 13 amino acids. Trimming took off 5 bases at V and 8 bases at J, with 15 bases between the two ends. Germline CDR1 is MDHEN and CDR2 is SYDVKM. The CDR3 protein is CASSTFRVSGYTF. In DNA form, the CDR3 reads TGTGCCAGCAGTACATTCAGGGTATCAGGCTACACCTTC.

J is TRBJ2-7 and V is TRBV9; 7 bases align to TRBD1. This CDR3 comprises 13 residues. CDR1 is SGDLS, CDR2 YYNGEE, per germline. J lost 6 bases, V lost 4 bases, and 7 bases had no gene match. In DNA form, the CDR3 reads TGTGCCAGCAGCCCGAGCGACAGGGTCGAGCAGTACTTC. Protein product: CASSPSDRVEQYF.

The rearrangement links TRBV5-1 to TRBJ1-1; D may be TRBD1 (6 bases). The length of the CDR3 is 13 residues. Germline V gives CDR1 SGHRS, CDR2 YFSETQ. V lost 4 bases and J 1 base, leaving 8 bases between the germline ends. For the CDR3, the DNA is TGCGCCAGCAGCCAGGGACAGAACACTGAAGCTTTCTTT. Protein sequence: CASSQGQNTEAFF.

This clone was detected a few times. Distinct nucleotide sequences in the sample also encode this CDR3. The chain couples TRBV6-5 to TRBJ2-7; D not resolved. V was pared by 0 bases and J by 3 bases, with 6 bases between. Germline V lookup: CDR1 MNHEY, CDR2 SVGAGI. The CDR3 spans 13 residues. The CDR3 loop reads CASSYSASYEQYF. CDR3 nucleotides: TGTGCCAGCAGTTACTCTGCCAGCTACGAGCAGTACTTC.

The V gene is TRBV7-9, the J gene TRBJ1-1; D call uncertain. V was clipped by 6 bases and J by 2 bases, with 13 bases between them. The CDR3 length is 14 residues. CDR1 is SEHNR, CDR2 FQNEAQ, per germline (reference sequence). Written as DNA, the CDR3 is TGTGCCAGCAGTCGTGGACGCGGAAACACTGAAGCTTTCTTT. Amino acid sequence: CASSRGRGNTEAFF.

This chain links TRBV5-1 with TRBJ2-1; tentatively, D is TRBD2 (6 bases). The V end was cut by 0 bases, the J end by 5 bases, with 9 bases between. Germline CDR1 SGHRS, CDR2 YFSETQ. The CDR3 extends over 14 amino acids. CDR3 sequence: CASSLVGTHNEQFF. As DNA, the CDR3 is TGCGCCAGCAGCTTGGTTGGGACTCACAATGAGCAGTTCTTC. Based on the CDR3 plus reference TRBV5-1 and TRBJ2-1, the full variable domain is KAGVTQTPRYLIKTRGQQVTLSCSPISGHRSVSWYQQTPGQGLQFLFEYFSETQRNKGNFPGRFSGRQFSNSRSEMNVSTLELGDSALYLCASSLVGTHNEQFFGPGTRLTVL.

The rearrangement joins TRBV29-1 to TRBJ2-1; D might be TRBD2 (5 bases). The V end was cut by 0 bases, the J end by 8 bases, with 14 bases between. This CDR3 contains 14 residues. From germline, CDR1 is SQVTM and CDR2 ANQGSEA. CDR3 loop: CSVEDYSDGDEQFF. CDR3 in DNA: TGCAGCGTTGAAGATTATAGCGATGGGGATGAGCAGTTCTTC.